Described below is a single T cell receptor beta chain sequence and its context. The data were obtained in a study of blood T cell repertoires in COVID-19. The assay was immunoSEQ multiplex PCR, and TCRdb's table has in-frame clones only and misses some. The profile shows 350,000 to 500,000 clones, about 88% of them singletons. The germline V gene encodes CDR1 SGHAT and CDR2 FQDESV (reference sequence). J lost 5 bases, V lost 5 bases, and 6 bases had no gene match. The CDR3 is made up of 16 amino acids. Everyone who took part was roughly 18 to 89 years old, and they came from 20 to 25 US areas. Shortly before study entry, within 2 weeks, exposed participants had met a COVID-19 case.

This chain connects TRBV11-1 to TRBJ2-2; 12 bases fit TRBD2. This TCR derives from a young woman who had been exposed to COVID-19. Sequenced sample: PBMCs or T cells enriched from blood (not recorded which). CDR3 in DNA: TGTGCCAGCAGCCCCAGACTAGCGGGGGCGACCGGGGAGCTGTTTTTT. The encoded protein is CASSPRLAGATGELFF. The full variable domain, its missing parts supplied by reference TRBV11-1 and TRBJ2-2, is EAEVAQSPRYKITEKSQAVAFWCDPISGHATLYWYRQILGQGPELLVQFQDESVVDDSQLPKDRFSAERLKGVDSTLKIQPAELGDSAMYLCASSPRLAGATGELFFGEGSRLTVL.